This T cell receptor (beta chain) was documented in a study of technical replicates of blood from four donors. Measured with immunoSEQ multiplex PCR; TCRdb has only the in-frame clones, and not every one. The top ten clones hold approximately 0.41% of a sample with roughly 79,000 clones, nearly 96% of them seen once. CDR1 is SGHRS and CDR2 is YFSETQ in the germline V gene. CDR3 length: 13 amino acids. V lost 3 bases to trimming and J lost 3 bases; unmatched junction nucleotides: 3. This clonotype was obtained from a human donor in good health. This chain joins TRBV5-1 and TRBJ2-7; TRBD2 agrees at 7 bases. What was sequenced was T cells isolated from PBMCs. CDR3 DNA sequence: TGCGCCAGCAGCTCCGGGACTAACTACGAGCAGTACTTC. Protein sequence: CASSSGTNYEQYF.